This T cell receptor (beta chain) was sequenced for a study of T cell repertoires in cytomegalovirus infection. With respect to this clonotype: Its antigen is still unknown.

MiXCR, applied by TCRdb to the reads, yields one record per CDR3 protein. The data hold roughly 68,000 distinct CDR3 sequences, with around 21% observed a single time. Input material: PBMCs, sequenced either directly or after in vitro stimulation (not recorded which). This TCR derives from a human donor in good health (CMV status not recorded). Some clones in this sample may be carry-over from other donors' samples.

This chain's CDR3 is CASAWGQGARTEAFF. The DNA for the CDR3 is TGTGCCAGCGCGTGGGGACAGGGGGCTAGAACTGAAGCTTTCTTT. The V and J genes are TRBV11-2 and TRBJ1-1, with TRBD1 identical over 12 bases. Trimming removed 8 bases from V and 5 bases from J; junction bases left unmatched: 9. There are 15 residues in the CDR3. CDR1 and CDR2 (germline): SGHAT, FQNNGV.